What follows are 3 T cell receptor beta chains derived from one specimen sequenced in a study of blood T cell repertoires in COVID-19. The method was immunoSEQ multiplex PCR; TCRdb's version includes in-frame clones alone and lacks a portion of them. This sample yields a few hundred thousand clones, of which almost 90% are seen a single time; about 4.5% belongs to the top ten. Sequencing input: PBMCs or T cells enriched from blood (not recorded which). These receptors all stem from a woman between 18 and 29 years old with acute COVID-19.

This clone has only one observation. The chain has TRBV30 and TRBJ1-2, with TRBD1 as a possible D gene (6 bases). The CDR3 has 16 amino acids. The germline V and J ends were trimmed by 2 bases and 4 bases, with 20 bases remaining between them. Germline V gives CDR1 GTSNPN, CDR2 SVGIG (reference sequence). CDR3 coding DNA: TGTGCCTGGAGTACACCATCAGGGGTAGCGGGCTATGGCTACACCTTC. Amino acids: CAWSTPSGVAGYGYTF.

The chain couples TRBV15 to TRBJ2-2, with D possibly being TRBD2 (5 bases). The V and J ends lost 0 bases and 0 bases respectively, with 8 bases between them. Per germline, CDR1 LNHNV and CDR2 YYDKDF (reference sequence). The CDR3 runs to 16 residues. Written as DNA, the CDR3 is TGTGCCACCAGCAGAGACGTCGGGGCGAACACCGGGGAGCTGTTTTTT. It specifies CATSRDVGANTGELFF.

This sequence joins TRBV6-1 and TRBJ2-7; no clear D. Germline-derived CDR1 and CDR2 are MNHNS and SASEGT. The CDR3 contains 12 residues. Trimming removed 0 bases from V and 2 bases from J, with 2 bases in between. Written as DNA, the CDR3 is TGTGCCAGCAGTGAAGCTACCTACGAGCAGTACTTC. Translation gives CASSEATYEQYF.